This T cell receptor beta chain was profiled in a study of blood T cells in healthy people across ages. The ends lost 5 bases at V and 7 bases at J; junction bases unmatched: 6. The CDR3 runs to 14 residues. Germline CDR1 SEHNR, CDR2 FQNEAQ (reference sequence). Primed by a sample-barcoded 5' primer and a J-beta primer mix, a second PCR proceeded for about 6 to 12 cycles. A single record per CDR3 protein comes from TCRdb applying MiXCR to the 5' RACE reads. The sample lists about 620,000 distinct CDR3 sequences, around 21% occurring once. The chain recombines TRBV7-9 with TRBJ1-3; 9 bases match TRBD1. The TCR originated in a man between 65 and 85 years old in good health. Sample: blood. The CDR3 loop is CASSPSGQGNTIYF. CDR3 DNA sequence: TGTGCCAGCAGCCCATCGGGACAGGGCAACACCATATATTTT.